These T cell receptor beta chains were read from a single sample in a study of shared clonotypes between healthy human individuals. This table comes from immunoSEQ multiplex PCR, and its TCRdb copy is limited to in-frame clones, with some not included. The data show some 1,900,000 clones, approximately 94% seen once. The specimen sequenced was naive CD8+ T cells sorted from blood. The source of these receptors is a young man in good health. Both conserved end residues are part of each CDR3. A D gene is named only where the DNA matches it firmly. Size tells how often a clone was seen (once, few, many) or the class of an expanded clone, and some rows leave it out.

J gene,D gene,V gene,clone size,CDR3 protein,CDR3 DNA
TRBJ2-7,.,TRBV9,.,CASSEGPGWAQYF,TGTGCCAGCAGCGAGGGCCCTGGCTGGGCGCAGTACTTC
TRBJ2-7,TRBD2,TRBV7-6,.,CASSLGLAGTYEQYF,TGTGCCAGCAGCTTGGGACTAGCGGGTACCTACGAGCAGTACTTC
TRBJ2-2,.,TRBV5-8,.,CASSPPGTGELFF,TGTGCCAGCAGCCCCCCCGGGACCGGGGAGCTGTTTTTT
TRBJ2-7,.,TRBV7-9,once,CASSLPRDSDEQYF,TGTGCCAGCAGCCTCCCACGAGACAGCGACGAGCAGTACTTC
TRBJ2-7,TRBD2,TRBV15,once,CATSRERTSGSHEQYF,TGTGCCACCAGCAGAGAGCGGACTAGCGGGAGCCACGAGCAGTACTTC
TRBJ2-3,.,TRBV5-6,once,CASSFGTISDTQYF,TGTGCCAGCAGCTTTGGGACCATCTCAGATACGCAGTATTTT
TRBJ1-1,.,TRBV15,.,CATSFGTPNTEAFF,TGTGCCACCAGCTTCGGGACACCAAACACTGAAGCTTTCTTT
TRBJ2-3,.,TRBV19,.,CASSIWASEGTDTQYF,TGTGCCAGTAGTATTTGGGCTAGCGAGGGCACAGATACGCAGTATTTT
TRBJ2-3,.,TRBV7-2,.,CASSPYRADTQYF,TGTGCCAGCAGCCCCTACAGGGCAGATACGCAGTATTTT
TRBJ2-7,TRBD1,TRBV30,.,CAWSVPPRQGAYEQYF,TGTGCCTGGAGTGTGCCCCCTCGACAGGGGGCCTACGAGCAGTACTTC
TRBJ1-1,TRBD1,TRBV27,once,CASSLSTGGWNTEAFF,TGTGCCAGCAGTTTATCAACAGGGGGCTGGAACACTGAAGCTTTCTTT
TRBJ2-1,TRBD2,TRBV19,.,CASSLIGLAGNNEQFF,TGTGCCAGTAGTCTCATTGGACTAGCGGGAAACAATGAGCAGTTCTTC
TRBJ2-1,TRBD1,TRBV9,.,CASSVEGQGALDEQFF,TGTGCCAGCAGCGTAGAGGGACAGGGGGCACTCGATGAGCAGTTCTTC
TRBJ1-3,TRBD1,TRBV13,.,CASRGQTGNTIYF,TGTGCCAGCAGGGGACAGACTGGAAACACCATATATTTT
TRBJ2-2,.,TRBV4-3,.,CASSYRDNTGELFF,TGCGCCAGCAGCTACCGGGACAACACCGGGGAGCTGTTTTTT
TRBJ1-6,.,TRBV7-8,.,CASSSTGGSPLHF,TGTGCCAGCAGCTCAACAGGAGGTTCACCCCTCCACTTT
TRBJ2-1,TRBD2,TRBV9,.,CASSEGLVHPRWEQFF,TGTGCCAGCAGCGAGGGACTAGTCCACCCCAGATGGGAGCAGTTCTTC
TRBJ2-2,.,TRBV5-4,.,CASSLAGGRELFF,TGTGCCAGCAGCTTGGCCGGGGGCCGGGAGCTGTTTTTT
TRBJ1-1,TRBD1,TRBV5-4,.,CASSMDRPTNTEAFF,TGTGCCAGCAGCATGGACAGGCCGACGAACACTGAAGCTTTCTTT
TRBJ2-5,.,TRBV29-1,.,CSVEDWGGTQYF,TGCAGCGTTGAGGATTGGGGCGGGACCCAGTACTTC
TRBJ2-5,.,TRBV5-1,.,CASSTGGGAQYF,TGCGCCAGCAGCACAGGTGGTGGGGCCCAGTACTTC
TRBJ1-5,.,TRBV2,.,CASSEDLVGEEPYSNQPQHF,TGTGCCAGCAGTGAAGACCTAGTGGGGGAGGAACCTTATAGCAATCAGCCCCAGCATTTT
TRBJ2-7,.,TRBV27,.,CASSLSATAWEQYF,TGTGCCAGCAGTTTATCGGCGACAGCTTGGGAGCAGTACTTC
TRBJ1-1,.,TRBV7-9,.,CASSLEGYWAFF,TGTGCCAGCAGCTTAGAGGGCTATTGGGCTTTCTTT
TRBJ2-1,.,TRBV7-9,.,CASSGGWAGTHGDEQFF,TGTGCCAGCAGCGGCGGCTGGGCGGGGACCCATGGGGATGAGCAGTTCTTC
TRBJ2-1,.,TRBV5-1,.,CASSLDGRYNEQFF,TGCGCCAGCAGCTTGGACGGAAGATACAATGAGCAGTTCTTC
TRBJ2-7,.,TRBV5-8,.,CASSRAGYLYF,TGTGCCAGCAGCCGGGCAGGGTATCTGTACTTC
TRBJ2-1,TRBD1,TRBV7-8,once,CASSFPARGHEQFF,TGTGCCAGCAGCTTCCCCGCTAGGGGGCATGAGCAGTTCTTC
TRBJ2-1,.,TRBV5-8,.,CASSWMDNEQFF,TGTGCCAGCAGCTGGATGGACAACGAGCAGTTCTTC
TRBJ2-5,.,TRBV2,.,CASSPYGGRETQYF,TGTGCCAGCAGCCCATATGGGGGGCGGGAGACCCAGTACTTC
TRBJ1-2,TRBD1,TRBV30,.,CAWSVGNDRGLLTF,TGTGCCTGGAGTGTAGGAAACGACAGGGGGTTACTCACCTTC
TRBJ2-5,TRBD1,TRBV28,.,CASSFAGGDETQYF,TGTGCCAGCAGTTTTGCAGGGGGCGATGAGACCCAGTACTTC
TRBJ2-3,.,TRBV2,.,CASNLAIKDTQYF,TGTGCCAGCAACCTAGCGATTAAAGATACGCAGTATTTT
TRBJ1-1,.,TRBV4-1,once,CASSQLGANEAFF,TGCGCCAGCAGCCAGTTGGGAGCGAATGAAGCTTTCTTT
TRBJ1-6,.,TRBV27,once,CASSSVPPQDIPPLHF,TGTGCCAGCAGTTCGGTTCCGCCCCAGGATATTCCACCCCTCCACTTT
TRBJ2-7,.,TRBV19,.,CASSIVGMAGYEQYF,TGTGCCAGTAGTATAGTAGGAATGGCAGGTTACGAGCAGTACTTC
TRBJ2-7,.,TRBV10-2,.,CASSEQSSYEQYF,TGCGCCAGCAGTGAACAGAGCTCCTACGAGCAGTACTTC
TRBJ1-5,.,TRBV5-1,.,CASSLAVEPQHF,TGCGCCAGCAGCTTGGCCGTTGAGCCCCAGCATTTT
TRBJ2-7,.,TRBV9,.,CASSVAYAPAFEHEQYF,TGTGCCAGCAGCGTAGCTTACGCCCCAGCGTTTGAGCACGAGCAGTACTTC
TRBJ1-1,.,TRBV13,.,CASSLVNTEAFF,TGTGCCAGCAGCTTGGTGAACACTGAAGCTTTCTTT
TRBJ2-1,.,TRBV19,.,CASSPVWDEQFF,TGTGCCAGTAGTCCAGTTTGGGATGAGCAGTTCTTC
TRBJ2-6,.,TRBV5-6,.,CASSSGLFGANVLTF,TGTGCCAGCAGCTCGGGTCTTTTTGGGGCCAACGTCCTGACTTTC
TRBJ2-1,.,TRBV4-3,.,CASSQDMREYYYNEQFF,TGCGCCAGCAGCCAAGATATGAGGGAGTACTACTACAATGAGCAGTTCTTC
TRBJ2-6,.,TRBV11-3,once,CASSRSGANVLTF,TGTGCCAGCAGCCGTTCTGGGGCCAACGTCCTGACTTTC